A selection of T cell receptor beta chains follows, all from one sample in a study of shared clonotypes between healthy human individuals. Clones were read by immunoSEQ multiplex PCR, and TCRdb kept only the in-frame ones, dropping some. This sample yields fewer than 1.8 million clones, of which about 98.5% are seen a single time; roughly 0.35% belongs to the top ten. The sample comprised naive CD4+ T cells sorted from blood. Receptors originate from a man aged 25 to 40 in good health. CDR3s include the opening cysteine and the closing phenylalanine or tryptophan. D genes are given only for firm matches. Expanded clones are given a class, and other clones once, few, many or no size at all.

clone_size: .
j_call: TRBJ1-5
v_call: TRBV28
d_call: .
cdr3_nt: TGTGCCAGCAGTTCCCGGACAGAGCTTTATCAGCCCCAGCATTTT
cdr3_aa: CASSSRTELYQPQHF

clone_size: .
j_call: TRBJ2-2
v_call: TRBV7-9
d_call: .
cdr3_nt: TGTGCCAGCAGGACCACAGGGGAGGGCGGGGAGCTGTTTTTT
cdr3_aa: CASRTTGEGGELFF

clone_size: .
j_call: TRBJ2-5
v_call: TRBV11-2
d_call: .
cdr3_nt: TGTGCCAGCAGCTTAGTGCTTGACAGCCAAGAGACCCAGTACTTC
cdr3_aa: CASSLVLDSQETQYF

clone_size: .
j_call: TRBJ1-1
v_call: TRBV6-5
d_call: .
cdr3_nt: TGTGCCAGCAGTTACGGTACGAACACTGAAGCTTTCTTT
cdr3_aa: CASSYGTNTEAFF

clone_size: .
j_call: TRBJ2-7
v_call: TRBV7-8
d_call: TRBD2
cdr3_nt: TGTGCCAGCAGCTCATTACTAGCGGGAGGTTACGAGCAGTACTTC
cdr3_aa: CASSSLLAGGYEQYF

clone_size: .
j_call: TRBJ2-7
v_call: TRBV2
d_call: TRBD2
cdr3_nt: TGTGCCTCCACTAGCGGGGGTTCCTACGAGCAGTACTTC
cdr3_aa: CASTSGGSYEQYF

clone_size: .
j_call: TRBJ2-2
v_call: TRBV18
d_call: TRBD1
cdr3_nt: TGTGCCAGCTCACCCGGGGACAGGGCGAACACCGGGGAGCTGTTTTTT
cdr3_aa: CASSPGDRANTGELFF

clone_size: .
j_call: TRBJ1-5
v_call: TRBV4-1
d_call: .
cdr3_nt: TGCGCCAGCAGCCAAGGCACACAGATTGAGCCCCAGCATTTT
cdr3_aa: CASSQGTQIEPQHF

clone_size: .
j_call: TRBJ1-1
v_call: TRBV4-1
d_call: .
cdr3_nt: TGCGCCAGCAGCCAAGATTGGGGGCGAACCACTGAAGCTTTCTTT
cdr3_aa: CASSQDWGRTTEAFF

clone_size: .
j_call: TRBJ2-7
v_call: TRBV28
d_call: TRBD1
cdr3_nt: TGTGCCAGCAGCCTAAATAAGGGGGCAGGGAGTGAGGCGCAGTACTTC
cdr3_aa: CASSLNKGAGSEAQYF

clone_size: .
j_call: TRBJ1-4
v_call: TRBV29-1
d_call: .
cdr3_nt: TGCAGCGTCGCGATTAGCGTGGGTGAAAAACTGTTTTTT
cdr3_aa: CSVAISVGEKLFF

clone_size: .
j_call: TRBJ1-5
v_call: TRBV7-2
d_call: .
cdr3_nt: TGTGCCAGCAGCGCCCGGGGACCTGAGGGGCAGCCCCAGCATTTT
cdr3_aa: CASSARGPEGQPQHF

clone_size: .
j_call: TRBJ1-1
v_call: TRBV7-3
d_call: .
cdr3_nt: TGTGCCAGCAGCTTAATCCGGAACACTGAAGCTTTCTTT
cdr3_aa: CASSLIRNTEAFF

clone_size: once
j_call: TRBJ2-7
v_call: TRBV7-5
d_call: .
cdr3_nt: TGTGTCAGAAGCTTCCAGGGGTATCGCCCCTACGAGCAGTACTTC
cdr3_aa: CVRSFQGYRPYEQYF

clone_size: .
j_call: TRBJ1-1
v_call: TRBV6-5
d_call: .
cdr3_nt: TGTGCCAGCAGCCAGGGACCCGGCGAAGCTTTCTTT
cdr3_aa: CASSQGPGEAFF

clone_size: .
j_call: TRBJ2-7
v_call: TRBV7-9
d_call: TRBD1
cdr3_nt: TGTGCCAGCAGCCAAGACAGGGGTAAAAACGAGCAGTACTTC
cdr3_aa: CASSQDRGKNEQYF

clone_size: .
j_call: TRBJ2-2
v_call: TRBV6-5
d_call: .
cdr3_nt: TGTGCCAGCAGTTACTTGCGGGGTCGGCACGGGGAGCTGTTTTTT
cdr3_aa: CASSYLRGRHGELFF

clone_size: .
j_call: TRBJ1-1
v_call: TRBV9
d_call: .
cdr3_nt: TGTGCCAGCAGCCTTTCTGGGATAAACACTGAAGCTTTCTTT
cdr3_aa: CASSLSGINTEAFF

clone_size: .
j_call: TRBJ2-5
v_call: TRBV5-1
d_call: .
cdr3_nt: TGCGCCAGCGAAGGGGTTCGGGAGACCCAGTACTTC
cdr3_aa: CASEGVRETQYF

clone_size: .
j_call: TRBJ2-7
v_call: TRBV18
d_call: TRBD2
cdr3_nt: TGTGCCAGCTCACCGCTCGGGACTAGCAGTAGCTCCTACGAGCAGTACTTC
cdr3_aa: CASSPLGTSSSSYEQYF

clone_size: .
j_call: TRBJ1-2
v_call: TRBV19
d_call: .
cdr3_nt: TGTGCCAGTAGTCCCCTAGAGGGGCTTGGCTACACCTTC
cdr3_aa: CASSPLEGLGYTF

clone_size: .
j_call: TRBJ2-1
v_call: TRBV7-9
d_call: TRBD2
cdr3_nt: TGTGCCAGCGTAGCGGGAGAAACCTACAATGAGCAGTTCTTC
cdr3_aa: CASVAGETYNEQFF

clone_size: .
j_call: TRBJ2-5
v_call: TRBV7-2
d_call: TRBD2
cdr3_nt: TGTGCCAGCAGCTTTGGAGCGGGAGGGGGGGAGACCCAGTACTTC
cdr3_aa: CASSFGAGGGETQYF

clone_size: .
j_call: TRBJ1-5
v_call: TRBV18
d_call: TRBD1
cdr3_nt: TGTGCCAGCTCACAAGACAGGGGGGATCAGCCCCAGCATTTT
cdr3_aa: CASSQDRGDQPQHF

clone_size: .
j_call: TRBJ2-5
v_call: TRBV9
d_call: TRBD1
cdr3_nt: TGTGCCAGCAGCGTAGATCAGGGGGCGGAGGAGACCCAGTACTTC
cdr3_aa: CASSVDQGAEETQYF

clone_size: .
j_call: TRBJ2-7
v_call: TRBV5-1
d_call: TRBD1
cdr3_nt: TGCGCCAGCAGCTTGCCACAGGGGGGTGGTTCCTCCTACGAGCAGTACTTC
cdr3_aa: CASSLPQGGGSSYEQYF

clone_size: .
j_call: TRBJ1-1
v_call: TRBV6-6
d_call: TRBD1
cdr3_nt: TGTGCCAGCAGTTCCCAGGACAGGGGCCCTGAAGCTTTCTTT
cdr3_aa: CASSSQDRGPEAFF

clone_size: .
j_call: TRBJ2-3
v_call: TRBV9
d_call: .
cdr3_nt: TGTGCCAGCAATGAGGGGGGCGGAAGCACAGATACGCAGTATTTT
cdr3_aa: CASNEGGGSTDTQYF

clone_size: .
j_call: TRBJ1-5
v_call: TRBV7-2
d_call: .
cdr3_nt: TGTGCCAGCAGCTTAGAAGTAGTGGGACCCGGCAATCAGCCCCAGCATTTT
cdr3_aa: CASSLEVVGPGNQPQHF